Listed below are T cell receptor beta chains from one sample, sequenced in a study of T cells after yellow fever vaccination. Each CDR3 protein gets one entry after TCRdb re-called the 5' RACE reads with MiXCR. The repertoire holds fewer than 450,000 distinct CDR3 sequences, around 8.1% seen once, with under 20% in the top ten. This sample comprised PBMCs, obtained about 41 days after the first yellow fever vaccination. These TCRs come from a man aged 18-30 years who received the YFV17D yellow fever vaccine. The CDR3 runs from the conserved cysteine through the conserved F or W. The order of the fields is J gene, clone size, D gene, V gene, CDR3 DNA, CDR3 protein. A D gene is named only where the DNA matches it firmly. Expanded clones get a size class; other rows say once, few or many, or leave the size out.

>TRBJ2-2|.|TRBD2|TRBV10-3
TGTGCCACCGGGGAGGGCAACACCGGGGAGCTGTTTTTT
CATGEGNTGELFF
>TRBJ1-2|few|.|TRBV5-5
TGTGCCAGCAGCTTGCAGGAGAGCTATGGCTACACCTTC
CASSLQESYGYTF
>TRBJ2-3|many|TRBD2|TRBV7-3
TGTGCCAGCAGCCCCGGGGTAGCGGGGGTCACAGATACGCAGTATTTT
CASSPGVAGVTDTQYF
>TRBJ1-1|many|TRBD1|TRBV12-3/TRBV12-4
TGTGCCAGCAATGATCAGGGGGCGATCACTGAAGCTTTCTTT
CASNDQGAITEAFF
>TRBJ1-1|.|.|TRBV4-3
TGCGCCAGCAGCCAAGGACTACGGAACACTGAAGCTTTCTTT
CASSQGLRNTEAFF
>TRBJ2-5|.|.|TRBV5-1
TGTGCCAGCAGCTTATCCAGGGAGGAGACCCAGTACTTC
CASSLSREETQYF
>TRBJ2-3|many|TRBD2|TRBV27
TGTGCCAGCAGTTCCGGACTAGCTGGTACGCAGTATTTT
CASSSGLAGTQYF
>TRBJ2-1|.|TRBD1|TRBV5-1
TGCGCCAGCAGCCTCCTCCGGGACAGAAGTCCCGATGAGCAGTTCTTC
CASSLLRDRSPDEQFF
>TRBJ2-7|many|.|TRBV6-2/TRBV6-3
TGTGCCAGCAGTTCCCGGACGGACTCCTACGAGCAGTACTTC
CASSSRTDSYEQYF
>TRBJ2-1|few|TRBD1|TRBV24-1
TGTGCCACCAGTGATTTGTCGATAGGGACAGGGGTGAGCAATGAGCAGTTCTTC
CATSDLSIGTGVSNEQFF
>TRBJ2-3|few|TRBD2|TRBV12-3/TRBV12-4
TGTGCCAGTAAACTAGCGGGGGTCACAGATACGCAGTATTTT
CASKLAGVTDTQYF
>TRBJ1-2|.|.|TRBV5-1
TGCGCCAGCAGCTTGGGCCGTAGCGCTAACTATGGCTACACCTTC
CASSLGRSANYGYTF
>TRBJ2-2|.|TRBD2|TRBV20-1
TGCAGTGCAGACCCCGGGGGGGCACGGACCGGGGAGCTGTTTTTT
CSADPGGARTGELFF
>TRBJ1-1|few|.|TRBV7-2
TGTGCCAGCAGCTTGATACAGGGGAACACTGAAGCTTTCTTT
CASSLIQGNTEAFF
>TRBJ1-1|.|.|TRBV30
TGTGCCTGGACAGTGAACACTGAAGCTTTCTTT
CAWTVNTEAFF
>TRBJ2-1|many|.|TRBV7-2
TGTGCCAGCAGCTTAGCGGAGGGAGGTGAGCAGTTCTTC
CASSLAEGGEQFF
>TRBJ1-6|few|.|TRBV5-4
TGTGCCAGCAGCTTGAGATCGGGTAATTCACCCCTCCACTTT
CASSLRSGNSPLHF
>TRBJ2-1|.|.|TRBV2
TGTGCCAGCCGGGAAAGGGACCGTTGCGAGTTCTTC
CASRERDRCEFF
>TRBJ2-4|few|TRBD2|TRBV20-1
TGCAGTGCTAGTTCGCTAGCGGGGCGTCCGGGAGATAACATTCAGTACTTC
CSASSLAGRPGDNIQYF
>TRBJ2-1|.|.|TRBV9
TGTGCCAGCAGCGCCGCGGGACAGACCTACAATGAGCAGTTCTTC
CASSAAGQTYNEQFF
>TRBJ2-3|many|.|TRBV4-2
TGTGCCAGCAGCCAAGGAGGAGTGGGGCAGTATTTT
CASSQGGVGQYF
>TRBJ2-7|few|TRBD2|TRBV6-1
TGTGCCAGCAGTCGTAGCGGGGGGTTTTACGAGCAGTACTTC
CASSRSGGFYEQYF
>TRBJ2-3|few|TRBD2|TRBV7-2
TGTGCCAGCAGCTTATCGGGGGGGGTGCGGGGGATTCGCGGTACGCAGTATTTT
CASSLSGGVRGIRGTQYF
>TRBJ2-1|.|.|TRBV6-1
TGTGCCAGCAGTCCTGCGGGGGCCCTCGACAATGAGCAGTTCTTC
CASSPAGALDNEQFF
>TRBJ1-6|few|.|TRBV5-1
TGCGCCAGCAGCTTATGGACAATCGACAGTAACAATTCACCCCTCCACTTT
CASSLWTIDSNNSPLHF
>TRBJ1-6|few|TRBD1|TRBV6-5
TGTGCCAGCAGTACAGGGGTGAGGGGTTCACCCCTCCACTTT
CASSTGVRGSPLHF
>TRBJ1-1|few|.|TRBV25-1
TGTGCCAGCAGTGCCTCCGGGGTTGAGGGTACTGAAGCTTTCTTT
CASSASGVEGTEAFF
>TRBJ2-1|few|.|TRBV7-2
TGTGCCAGCAGATTAGGTCGGGGGGCTGAGCAGTTCTTC
CASRLGRGAEQFF
>TRBJ1-5|many|.|TRBV7-9
TGTGCCAGCAGCCCGACGGGTAGTTATCCCCAGCATTTT
CASSPTGSYPQHF
>TRBJ1-1|few|.|TRBV4-1
TGCGCCAGCAGCCAAGTTCCAGGGACGGCTGAAGCTTTCTTT
CASSQVPGTAEAFF
>TRBJ2-7|.|.|TRBV7-9
TGTGCCAGCAGCTTAGCGCATGAGCAGTACTTC
CASSLAHEQYF
>TRBJ1-1|.|.|TRBV7-3
TGTGCCAGCAGCCCTCAGCCCCGCGGGAGGAACACTGAAGCTTTCTTT
CASSPQPRGRNTEAFF
>TRBJ2-1|few|TRBD1|TRBV7-2
TGTGCCAGCAGCCTGGCGCGGGACAGGGGGTACAATGAGCAGTTCTTC
CASSLARDRGYNEQFF
>TRBJ2-3|.|.|TRBV4-1
TGCGCCAGCAGCCAGGAGGGGGCCAAGGTGGGAGATACGCAGTATTTT
CASSQEGAKVGDTQYF
>TRBJ1-6|few|.|TRBV10-3
TGTGCCATCAGTGTGAACAGGGACTATAATTCACCCCTCCACTTT
CAISVNRDYNSPLHF
>TRBJ1-5|.|.|TRBV7-2
TGTGCCAGCAGCTTAGTTGGCGACTGGTCCACTCAGCCCCAGCATTTT
CASSLVGDWSTQPQHF
>TRBJ1-1|.|.|TRBV7-8
TGTGCCAGCAGCTTAGTCTGGGACACTGAAGCTTTCTTT
CASSLVWDTEAFF
>TRBJ2-1|.|TRBD2|TRBV20-1
TGCTGTGCTAGAGATTTCGGCGGGGGGGCATACAATGAGCAGTTCTTC
CCARDFGGGAYNEQFF
>TRBJ2-3|.|TRBD2|TRBV20-1
TGCAGCCTTAATTGGCTAGCGGGGGGCCAACAATCCACAGATACGCAGTATTTT
CSLNWLAGGQQSTDTQYF
>TRBJ2-5|few|TRBD2|TRBV30
TGTGCTCGGACGAGTATTGGGGGGGGCCAAGAGACCCAGTACTTC
CARTSIGGGQETQYF
>TRBJ2-5|.|.|TRBV25-1
TGTGCCAGCAGTGAATATAATGGGGGTTACACGGAGACCCAGTACTTC
CASSEYNGGYTETQYF
>TRBJ2-7|.|.|TRBV7-6
TGTGCCAGCAGCCCCGCTGGTGCCCAGCCTTACGAGCAGTACTTC
CASSPAGAQPYEQYF
>TRBJ2-3|many|.|TRBV28
TGTGCCAGCAGTTTTATTGAGGGTGCCCCCACAGATACGCAGTATTTT
CASSFIEGAPTDTQYF
>TRBJ1-5|few|.|TRBV20-1
TGCAGTGCTAGTCAGAATCAGCCCCAGCATTTT
CSASQNQPQHF